These 25 T cell receptor beta chains came from one sample sequenced in a study of vaccination effects on CD4 cells after COVID-19 (dated by TCRdb to between 2021 and 2022). In the ViraFEST assay, PBMC were stimulated with viral peptide pools, and TCR sequencing was then used to find antigen-specific CD4+ T cell clonotypes based on their expansion. After approximately 11 days of culture, CD4+ T cells were isolated with the EasySep CD4+ T cell isolation kit. None of the healthy vaccine recipients had a prior SARS-CoV-2 infection, which was confirmed by nucleocapsid antibody tests that came back negative both before and after vaccination. For these TCRs, the target antigens are not known. The library was obtained by the immunoSEQ multiplex PCR assay. TCRdb provides this immuneACCESS table in a form limited to in-frame rearrangements. Some clones are lacking; in checked studies, under half of them reflect an unresolved V gene, and why the rest are absent is not known. Within this sample are tens of thousands of clones, with around 75% of them counted one time only. 25% to 30% of the sample is taken by the ten largest.

The material was CD4+ T cells from PBMCs cultured with SARS-CoV-2 spike peptides, obtained before COVID-19 vaccination. This specimen's cell subset or site label, interpreted: SARS-CoV-2 spike overlapping peptide pool stimulation. The receptors derive from a human donor who received a COVID-19 vaccine.

The V gene is TRBV5-4, the J gene TRBJ1-2, with D possibly matching TRBD1 (6 bases). V was clipped by 2 bases and J by 4 bases, with 12 bases between them. This CDR3 region has 14 residues. CDR1 is SGHNT and CDR2 is YYREEE in the germline V gene (reference sequence). The CDR3 spells CASSLGGQAYGYTF. The CDR3 DNA sequence: TGTGCCAGCAGCTTAGGGGGACAAGCCTATGGCTACACCTTC.

The V call is TRBV28, the J call TRBJ2-7, with unresolved D. The CDR3 contains 11 residues. V lost 5 bases to trimming and J lost 0 bases, with 2 bases between them. In germline, CDR1 is MDHEN, CDR2 SYDVKM. CDR3 sequence: CASSVSYEQYF. The CDR3 DNA reads TGTGCCAGCAGTGTCTCCTACGAGCAGTACTTC.

This chain links TRBV19 with TRBJ2-2; perhaps TRBD1 as D (6 bases). Germline V gives CDR1 LNHDA, CDR2 SQIVND (reference sequence). The CDR3 sequence is 15 residues long. The germline V and J ends were trimmed by 3 bases and 0 bases, with 8 bases remaining between them. The CDR3 DNA sequence: TGTGCCAGTAGTATGGCAGGGGCGAACACCGGGGAGCTGTTTTTT. Amino acids: CASSMAGANTGELFF.

This clone was counted a few times. The chain combines TRBV5-4 with TRBJ1-4, with unresolved D. The CDR3 contains 15 residues. Trimming took off 0 bases at V and 1 base at J, with 7 bases between the two ends. Looked up from germline, CDR1 is SGHNT and CDR2 is YYREEE (reference sequence). CDR3 nucleotide sequence: TGTGCCAGCAGCTTGGCGGGTGGAACTAATGAAAAACTGTTTTTT. Translated: CASSLAGGTNEKLFF.

The CDR3 is CASSPATPLRGGYGYTF. The CDR3 DNA follows: TGTGCCAGCTCACCCGCCACTCCACTTAGGGGAGGCTATGGCTACACCTTC. J is TRBJ1-2 and V is TRBV18; TRBD1 might be the D (5 bases). The germline CDR1 and CDR2 sequences are KGHSH and LQKENI. V lost 3 bases, J lost 4 bases, and 21 bases lay in between. The CDR3 is made up of 17 amino acids.

The chain has TRBV19 and TRBJ2-3; 9 bases fit TRBD2. Germline trimming cut 1 base from V and 4 bases from J; bases unmatched to any gene: 6. The length of the CDR3 is 16 residues. Germline lookup yields CDR1 LNHDA and CDR2 SQIVND (reference sequence). The CDR3 DNA is TGTGCCAGTAGTATAGGAGGCGGGAGGGCATCAGATACGCAGTATTTT. Residues: CASSIGGGRASDTQYF.

V is TRBV3-1 (or the pseudogene TRBV3-2) and J is TRBJ2-1; 8 bases line up with TRBD2. This CDR3 spans 14 amino acids. The germline gives CDR1 LGHDT, CDR2 YNNKEL (reference sequence). V dropped 2 bases and J dropped 7; count of bases not matched to a gene: 4. The CDR3 loop is CASSQFTGGNEQFF. Written as DNA, the CDR3 is TGTGCCAGCAGCCAATTCACGGGGGGGAATGAGCAGTTCTTC.

The chain uses TRBV6-6 and TRBJ1-1, with TRBD1 matching 9 bases. The germline V gene has CDR1 MNHNY and CDR2 SVGAGI (reference sequence). CDR3 length equals 16 residues. The junction had 10 bases not matched to a gene; V was cut back by 6 bases and J by 2 bases. DNA for the CDR3: TGTGCCAGCAGGCCGGGACAGGGAGTAGTAAACACTGAAGCTTTCTTT. Amino acids: CASRPGQGVVNTEAFF.

The chain has TRBV6-5 and TRBJ1-5; D is uncertain. The V gene's germline CDR1 is MNHEY and CDR2 SVGAGI. Trimming removed 6 bases at V and 0 bases at J, with 9 bases between. The CDR3 sequence is 14 residues long. CDR3 protein: CASRVGHSNQPQHF. In DNA form, the CDR3 reads TGTGCCAGCAGGGTGGGCCATAGCAATCAGCCCCAGCATTTT.

The chain recombines TRBV3-1 (or the pseudogene TRBV3-2) with TRBJ2-4, with D perhaps matching TRBD2 (6 bases). CDR3 length: 20 residues. Germline loops: CDR1 LGHDT, CDR2 YNNKEL (reference sequence). V was cut by 1 base and J by 0 bases, with 22 bases left in between. In DNA form, the CDR3 reads TGTGCCAGCAGCCAAGGGGCCCTATGGGCGGGGCCTTTAGCCAAAAACATTCAGTACTTC. It codes for CASSQGALWAGPLAKNIQYF.

The J gene is TRBJ2-5, the V gene TRBV7-3; D possibly corresponds to TRBD1 (5 bases). Trimming removed 2 bases at V and 2 bases at J, with 12 bases between. CDR1 is SGHTA, CDR2 FQGTGA, per germline. CDR3 length: 15 amino acids. In nucleotides, the CDR3 is TGTGCCAGCAGCTTATCAGCAGGGCTGCAAGAGACCCAGTACTTC. This sequence encodes CASSLSAGLQETQYF.

The CDR3 sequence is CASGTSGAYEQYF. The CDR3 bases are TGTGCCAGTGGGACTAGCGGGGCCTACGAGCAGTACTTC. The chain couples TRBV6-5 to TRBJ2-7; 13 bases match TRBD2. This CDR3 has 13 residues. The junction had 1 base not matched to a gene; V was cut back by 9 bases and J by 2 bases. Germline loops: CDR1 MNHEY, CDR2 SVGAGI.

This clone was observed a single time. The chain combines TRBV3-1 (or the pseudogene TRBV3-2) with TRBJ1-6; D perhaps matches TRBD1 (5 bases). Trimming left V 3 bases short and J 7 bases short, with 13 bases between. Germline V lookup: CDR1 LGHDT, CDR2 YNNKEL (reference sequence). The CDR3 is 15 amino acids. The CDR3: CASSQGGPLNSPLHF. For the CDR3, the DNA is TGTGCCAGCAGCCAGGGGGGTCCCTTGAATTCACCCCTCCACTTT.

The chain employs TRBV28 and TRBJ1-4; D remains unclear. Trimming left V 3 bases short and J 8 bases short, with 7 bases between. In germline, CDR1 is MDHEN, CDR2 SYDVKM. This CDR3 spans 12 amino acids. CDR3 sequence: CASSLVGEKLFF. The CDR3 DNA reads TGTGCCAGCAGTTTGGTAGGAGAAAAACTGTTTTTT.

This chain uses TRBV19 with TRBJ2-2; 8 bases fit TRBD2. Germline trimming cut 6 bases from V and 1 base from J; bases unmatched to any gene: 1. In germline, CDR1 is LNHDA, CDR2 SQIVND (reference sequence). This CDR3 spans 14 amino acids. The DNA of the CDR3 is TGTGCCAGTAGAAGCGGGGGGAACACCGGGGAGCTGTTTTTT. Residues: CASRSGGNTGELFF.

The rearrangement links TRBV30 to TRBJ1-5; the D gene is possibly TRBD1 (6 bases). V was cut by 0 bases and J by 7 bases, with 7 bases left in between. The CDR3 has 12 residues. Looked up from germline, CDR1 is GTSNPN and CDR2 is SVGIG (reference sequence). The CDR3 DNA reads as TGTGCCTGGAGTGTCAGGGGACAGCCCCAGCATTTT. Amino acids: CAWSVRGQPQHF.

The chain links TRBV4-2 to TRBJ2-7, with a possible D match to TRBD2 (6 bases). Germline CDR1 and CDR2: LGHNA and YNFKEQ. The V and J ends lost 1 base and 0 bases respectively, with 13 bases between them. The CDR3 extends over 16 amino acids. The CDR3 DNA reads as TGTGCCAGCAGCCAAGTCCCGGCGGGAAGCTCCTACGAGCAGTACTTC. Protein product: CASSQVPAGSSYEQYF.

This clone has more than one count but fewer than ten. V and J are TRBV3-1 (or the pseudogene TRBV3-2) and TRBJ1-5; D ambiguous. Germline V CDR1 and CDR2: LGHDT, YNNKEL (reference sequence). Trimming took off 1 base at V and 12 bases at J, with 10 bases between the two ends. This CDR3 is built from 12 residues. The DNA of the CDR3 is TGTGCCAGCAGCCAAGGGCCGGCGCTCCAGCATTTT. Protein product: CASSQGPALQHF.

J is TRBJ1-3 and V is TRBV5-1; D gene ambiguous. This CDR3 region has 11 residues. Germline V CDR1 and CDR2: SGHRS, YFSETQ. V was pared by 6 bases and J by 1 base, with 2 bases between. CDR3 sequence (DNA): TGCGCCAGCATGTCTGGAAACACCATATATTTT. The encoded protein is CASMSGNTIYF.

This chain uses TRBV15 with TRBJ1-5; D is perhaps TRBD1 (5 bases). Germline loops: CDR1 LNHNV, CDR2 YYDKDF (reference sequence). The CDR3 runs to 14 residues. Trimming stripped 0 bases from V and 7 bases from J, with 10 bases between. DNA for the CDR3: TGTGCCACCAGCAGAGAAGGGGTTTCACAGCCCCAGCATTTT. It yields the protein CATSREGVSQPQHF. The full variable domain, completed using reference TRBV15 and TRBJ1-5, is DAMVIQNPRYQVTQFGKPVTLSCSQTLNHNVMYWYQQKSSQAPKLLFHYYDKDFNNEADTPDNFQSRRPNTSFCFLDIRSPGLGDTAMYLCATSREGVSQPQHFGDGTRLSIL.

The gene calls are TRBV19 and TRBJ1-1, with D possibly TRBD1 on 5 matching bases. Germline assignment: CDR1 LNHDA and CDR2 SQIVND (reference sequence). V was clipped by 3 bases and J by 10 bases, with 15 bases between them. The CDR3 consists of 13 residues. CDR3 nucleotide sequence: TGTGCCAGTAGTATCGTCGCGCAGGGCGCAGCTTTCTTT. It is translated as CASSIVAQGAAFF.

The V gene is TRBV3-1 (or the pseudogene TRBV3-2), the J gene TRBJ2-6, with a weak D call TRBD1 (6 bases). This CDR3 has 16 residues. Per germline, CDR1 LGHDT and CDR2 YNNKEL (reference sequence). The V end was cut by 4 bases, the J end by 0 bases, with 10 bases between. CDR3 in DNA: TGTGCCAGCAGCCGGGACACCCCCTCTGGGGCCAACGTCCTGACTTTC. This codes for CASSRDTPSGANVLTF.

The chain recombines TRBV27 with TRBJ1-6; D is perhaps TRBD1 (5 bases). Germline V gene lookup returns CDR1 MNHEY and CDR2 SMNVEV (reference sequence). The CDR3 is 16 amino acids. V lost 2 bases to trimming and J lost 7 bases, with 15 bases between them. The CDR3 nucleotides read TGTGCCAGCAGTTTAATTAGCGCGGAGGGGAATTCACCCCTCCACTTT. Its protein is CASSLISAEGNSPLHF.

The rearrangement uses TRBV4-1 and TRBJ1-1; a weak D match, TRBD1 (6 bases). Germline-derived CDR1 and CDR2 are MGHRA and YSYEKL. This CDR3 region has 15 residues. Trimming stripped 4 bases from V and 1 base from J, with 13 bases between. The CDR3 DNA reads TGCGCCAGCAGCCCCCAAGGGGGACGGAACACTGAAGCTTTCTTT. Protein sequence: CASSPQGGRNTEAFF.

J is TRBJ2-1 and V is TRBV7-9, with D maybe TRBD1 (6 bases). The CDR3 loop spans 15 amino acids. Germline lookup yields CDR1 SEHNR and CDR2 FQNEAQ (reference sequence). Trimming pared 5 bases from V and 0 bases from J, leaving 11 bases between. Here the CDR3 DNA reads TGTGCCAGCAGCCAATGGGGGCTCTCCTACAATGAGCAGTTCTTC. Translation gives CASSQWGLSYNEQFF.